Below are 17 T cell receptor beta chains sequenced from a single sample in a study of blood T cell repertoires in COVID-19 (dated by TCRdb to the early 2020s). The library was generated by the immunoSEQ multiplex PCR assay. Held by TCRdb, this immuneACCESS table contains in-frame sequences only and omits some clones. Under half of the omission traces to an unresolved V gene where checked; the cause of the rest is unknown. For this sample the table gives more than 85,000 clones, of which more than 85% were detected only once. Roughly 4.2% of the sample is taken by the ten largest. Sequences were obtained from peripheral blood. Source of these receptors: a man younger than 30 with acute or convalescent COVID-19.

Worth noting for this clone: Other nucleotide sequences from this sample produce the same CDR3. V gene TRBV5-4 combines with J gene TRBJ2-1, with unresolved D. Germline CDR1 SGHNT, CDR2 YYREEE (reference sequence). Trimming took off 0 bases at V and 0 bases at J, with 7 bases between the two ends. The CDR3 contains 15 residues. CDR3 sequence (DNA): TGTGCCAGCAGCTTGGTTCTTAGCTCCTACAATGAGCAGTTCTTC. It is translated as CASSLVLSSYNEQFF.

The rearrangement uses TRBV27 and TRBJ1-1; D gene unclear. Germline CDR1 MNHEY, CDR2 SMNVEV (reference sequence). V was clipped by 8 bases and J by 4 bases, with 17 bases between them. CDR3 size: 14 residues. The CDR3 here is CASREAAFSTEAFF. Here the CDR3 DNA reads TGTGCCAGCCGGGAGGCAGCTTTCAGCACTGAAGCTTTCTTT.

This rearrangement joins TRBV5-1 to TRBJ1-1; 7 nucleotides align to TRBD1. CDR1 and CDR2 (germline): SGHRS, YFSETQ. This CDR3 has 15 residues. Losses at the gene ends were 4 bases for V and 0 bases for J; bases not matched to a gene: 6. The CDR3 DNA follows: TGCGCCAGCAGCACCGCGGGACAGATGAACACTGAAGCTTTCTTT. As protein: CASSTAGQMNTEAFF. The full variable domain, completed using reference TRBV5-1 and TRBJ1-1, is KAGVTQTPRYLIKTRGQQVTLSCSPISGHRSVSWYQQTPGQGLQFLFEYFSETQRNKGNFPGRFSGRQFSNSRSEMNVSTLELGDSALYLCASSTAGQMNTEAFFGQGTRLTVV.

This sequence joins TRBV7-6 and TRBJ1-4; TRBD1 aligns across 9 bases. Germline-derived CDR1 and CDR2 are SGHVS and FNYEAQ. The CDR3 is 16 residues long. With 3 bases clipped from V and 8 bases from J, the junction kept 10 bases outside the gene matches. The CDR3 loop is CASSFRDREVREKLFF. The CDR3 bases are TGTGCCAGCAGCTTCCGGGACAGGGAGGTAAGGGAAAAACTGTTTTTT.

CDR3 in amino acids: CASNQGWTQPQHF. For the CDR3, the DNA is TGTGCCAGCAATCAGGGGTGGACTCAGCCCCAGCATTTT. The chain carries TRBV12-3 or TRBV12-4 and TRBJ1-5, with D possibly TRBD1 on 6 matching bases. With 7 bases removed from V and 6 bases from J, the gap between germline ends came to 13 bases. This CDR3 has 13 amino acids.

The DNA of the CDR3 is TGCAGCGTTGCGTCAGGGGGCTATGGCTACACCTTC. It encodes CSVASGGYGYTF. The genes are TRBV29-1 and TRBJ1-2; 7 bases fit TRBD1. CDR1 is SQVTM, CDR2 ANQGSEA, per germline. The CDR3 consists of 12 residues. The trim removed 4 bases at V and 4 bases at J, leaving 3 bases unmatched. Looking up the rest from reference TRBV29-1 and TRBJ1-2 gives the full variable domain: SAVISQKPSRDICQRGTSLTIQCQVDSQVTMMFWYRQQPGQSLTLIATANQGSEATYESGFVIDKFPISRPNLTFSTLTVSNMSPEDSSIYLCSVASGGYGYTFGSGTRLTVV.

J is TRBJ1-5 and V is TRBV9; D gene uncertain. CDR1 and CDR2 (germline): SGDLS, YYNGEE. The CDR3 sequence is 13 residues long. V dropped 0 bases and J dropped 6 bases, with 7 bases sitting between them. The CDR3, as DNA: TGTGCCAGCAGCGTAGGAGGCGGTCAGCCCCAGCATTTT. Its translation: CASSVGGGQPQHF.

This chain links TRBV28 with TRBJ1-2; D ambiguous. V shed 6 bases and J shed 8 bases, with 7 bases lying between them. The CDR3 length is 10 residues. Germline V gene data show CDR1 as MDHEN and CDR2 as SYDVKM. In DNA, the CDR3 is TGTGCCAGCAGGGAGAGCGGCTACACCTTC. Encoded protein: CASRESGYTF.

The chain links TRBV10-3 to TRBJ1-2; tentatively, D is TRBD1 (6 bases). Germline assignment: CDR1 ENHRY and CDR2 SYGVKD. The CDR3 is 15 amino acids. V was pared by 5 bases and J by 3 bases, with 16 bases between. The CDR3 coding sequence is TGTGCCATCAGTCAATTACAGGGTCAGGACTATGGCTACACCTTC. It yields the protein CAISQLQGQDYGYTF.

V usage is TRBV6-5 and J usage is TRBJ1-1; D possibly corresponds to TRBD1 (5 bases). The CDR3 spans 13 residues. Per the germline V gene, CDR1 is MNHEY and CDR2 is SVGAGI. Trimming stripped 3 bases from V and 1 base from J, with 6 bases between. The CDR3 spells CASSYTGNTEAFF. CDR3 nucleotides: TGTGCCAGCAGTTATACAGGGAACACTGAAGCTTTCTTT.

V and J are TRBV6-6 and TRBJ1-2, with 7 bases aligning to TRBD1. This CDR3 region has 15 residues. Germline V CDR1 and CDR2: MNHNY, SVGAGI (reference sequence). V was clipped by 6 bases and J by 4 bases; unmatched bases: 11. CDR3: CASSGPGQYSYGYTF. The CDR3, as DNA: TGTGCCAGCAGCGGGCCGGGACAGTACTCCTATGGCTACACCTTC.

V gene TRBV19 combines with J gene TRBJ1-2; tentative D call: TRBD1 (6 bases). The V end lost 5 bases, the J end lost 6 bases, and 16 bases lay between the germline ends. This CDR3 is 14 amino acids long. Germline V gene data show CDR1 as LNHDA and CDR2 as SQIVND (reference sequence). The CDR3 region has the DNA TGTGCCAGTAGTCTTCGACAGGCCGGGGATGGCTACACCTTC. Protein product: CASSLRQAGDGYTF.

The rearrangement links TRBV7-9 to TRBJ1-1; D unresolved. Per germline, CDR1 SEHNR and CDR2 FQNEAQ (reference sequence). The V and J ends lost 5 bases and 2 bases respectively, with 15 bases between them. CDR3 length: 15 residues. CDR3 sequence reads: CASSLPGSGNTEAFF. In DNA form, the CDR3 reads TGTGCCAGCAGCCTTCCGGGGAGCGGAAACACTGAAGCTTTCTTT.

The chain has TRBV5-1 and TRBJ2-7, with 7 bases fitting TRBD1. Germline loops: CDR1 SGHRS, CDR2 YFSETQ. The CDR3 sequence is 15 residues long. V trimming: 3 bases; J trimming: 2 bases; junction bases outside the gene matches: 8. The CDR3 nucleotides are TGCGCCAGCAGCTCGTACAGGGGTGCGGCCTACGAGCAGTACTTC. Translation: CASSSYRGAAYEQYF.

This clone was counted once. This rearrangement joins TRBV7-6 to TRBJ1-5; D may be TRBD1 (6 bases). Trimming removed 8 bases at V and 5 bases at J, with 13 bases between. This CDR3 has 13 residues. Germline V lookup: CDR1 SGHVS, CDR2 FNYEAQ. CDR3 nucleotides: TGTGCCAGCGGGGGCCTTTTCGATCAGCCCCAGCATTTT. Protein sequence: CASGGLFDQPQHF.

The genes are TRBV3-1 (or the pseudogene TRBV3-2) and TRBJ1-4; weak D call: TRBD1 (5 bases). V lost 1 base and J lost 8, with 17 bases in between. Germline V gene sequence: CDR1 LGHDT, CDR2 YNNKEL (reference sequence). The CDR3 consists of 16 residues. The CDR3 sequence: CASSQGLGQGREKLFF. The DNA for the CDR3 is TGTGCCAGCAGCCAAGGGTTGGGGCAGGGAAGGGAAAAACTGTTTTTT.

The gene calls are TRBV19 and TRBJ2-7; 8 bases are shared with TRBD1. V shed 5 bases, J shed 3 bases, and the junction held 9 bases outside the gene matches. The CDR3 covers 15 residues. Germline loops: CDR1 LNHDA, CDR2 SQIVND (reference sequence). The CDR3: CASSFSQDRDYEQYF. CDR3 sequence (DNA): TGTGCCAGTAGTTTCTCCCAGGACAGGGACTACGAGCAGTACTTC.